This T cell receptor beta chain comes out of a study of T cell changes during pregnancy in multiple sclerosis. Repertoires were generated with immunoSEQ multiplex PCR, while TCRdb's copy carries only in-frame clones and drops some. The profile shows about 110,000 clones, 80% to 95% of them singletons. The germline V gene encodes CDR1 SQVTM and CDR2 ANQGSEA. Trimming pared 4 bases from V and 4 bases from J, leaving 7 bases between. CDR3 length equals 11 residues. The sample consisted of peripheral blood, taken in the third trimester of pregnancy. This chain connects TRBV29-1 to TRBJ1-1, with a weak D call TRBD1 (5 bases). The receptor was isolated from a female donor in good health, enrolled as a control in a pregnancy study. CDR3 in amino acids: CSVGQGTEAFF. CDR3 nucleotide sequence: TGCAGCGTTGGCCAGGGCACTGAAGCTTTCTTT.